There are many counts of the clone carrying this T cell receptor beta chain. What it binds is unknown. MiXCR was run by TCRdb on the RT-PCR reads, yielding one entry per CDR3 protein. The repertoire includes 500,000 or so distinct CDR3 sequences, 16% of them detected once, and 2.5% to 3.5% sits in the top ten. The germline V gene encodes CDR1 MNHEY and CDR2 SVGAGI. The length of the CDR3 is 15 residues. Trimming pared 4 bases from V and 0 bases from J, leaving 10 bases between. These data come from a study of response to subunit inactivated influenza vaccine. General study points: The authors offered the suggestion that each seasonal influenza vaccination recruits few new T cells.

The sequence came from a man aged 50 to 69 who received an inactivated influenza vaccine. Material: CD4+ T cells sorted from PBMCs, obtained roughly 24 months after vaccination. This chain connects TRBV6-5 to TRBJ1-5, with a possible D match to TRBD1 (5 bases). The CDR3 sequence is CASSSDSYSNQPQHF. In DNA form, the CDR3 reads TGTGCCAGCAGTTCCGACAGTTATAGCAATCAGCCCCAGCATTTT.